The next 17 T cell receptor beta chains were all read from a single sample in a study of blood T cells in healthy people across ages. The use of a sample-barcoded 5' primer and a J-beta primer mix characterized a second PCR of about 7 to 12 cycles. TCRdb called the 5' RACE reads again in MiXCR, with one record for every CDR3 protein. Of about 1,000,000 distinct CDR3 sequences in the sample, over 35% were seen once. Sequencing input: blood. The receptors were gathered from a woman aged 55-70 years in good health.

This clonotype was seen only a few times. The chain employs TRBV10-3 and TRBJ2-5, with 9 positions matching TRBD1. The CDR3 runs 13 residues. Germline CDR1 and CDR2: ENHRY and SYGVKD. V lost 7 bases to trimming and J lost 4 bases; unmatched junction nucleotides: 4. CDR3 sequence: CAIKGQGSETQYF. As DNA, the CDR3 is TGTGCCATCAAGGGACAGGGATCAGAGACCCAGTACTTC.

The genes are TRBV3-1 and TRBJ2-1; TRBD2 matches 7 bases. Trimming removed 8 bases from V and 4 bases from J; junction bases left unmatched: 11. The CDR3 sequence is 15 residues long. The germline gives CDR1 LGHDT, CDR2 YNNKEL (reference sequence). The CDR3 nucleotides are TGTGCCAGCCGCCCCGGGCTAGCGGTTTACAATGAGCAGTTCTTC. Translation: CASRPGLAVYNEQFF.

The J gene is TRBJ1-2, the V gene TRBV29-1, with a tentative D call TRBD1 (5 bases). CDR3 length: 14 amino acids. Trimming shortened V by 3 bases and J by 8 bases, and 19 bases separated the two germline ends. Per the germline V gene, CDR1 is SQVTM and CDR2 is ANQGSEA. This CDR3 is CSVEGDGLVGGYTF. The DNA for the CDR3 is TGCAGCGTTGAGGGGGACGGGCTAGTGGGGGGCTACACCTTC.

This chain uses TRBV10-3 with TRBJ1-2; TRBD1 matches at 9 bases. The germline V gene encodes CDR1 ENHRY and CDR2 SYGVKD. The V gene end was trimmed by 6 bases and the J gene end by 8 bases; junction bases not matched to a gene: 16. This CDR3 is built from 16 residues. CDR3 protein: CAISPLDRGSLGGYTF. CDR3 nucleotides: TGTGCCATCAGCCCGTTGGACAGGGGAAGCCTTGGAGGCTACACCTTC.

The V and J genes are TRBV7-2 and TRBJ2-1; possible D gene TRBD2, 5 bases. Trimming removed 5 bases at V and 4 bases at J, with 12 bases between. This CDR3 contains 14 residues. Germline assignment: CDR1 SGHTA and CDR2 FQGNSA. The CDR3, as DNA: TGTGCCAGCAGCCAACGTACTAGTTACAATGAGCAGTTCTTC. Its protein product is CASSQRTSYNEQFF.

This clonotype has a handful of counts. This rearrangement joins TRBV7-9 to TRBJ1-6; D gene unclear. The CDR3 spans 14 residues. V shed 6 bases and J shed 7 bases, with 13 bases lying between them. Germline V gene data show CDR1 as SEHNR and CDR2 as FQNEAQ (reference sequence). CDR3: CASRSNQVNSPLHF. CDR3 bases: TGTGCCAGCAGGTCAAATCAGGTGAATTCACCCCTCCACTTT.

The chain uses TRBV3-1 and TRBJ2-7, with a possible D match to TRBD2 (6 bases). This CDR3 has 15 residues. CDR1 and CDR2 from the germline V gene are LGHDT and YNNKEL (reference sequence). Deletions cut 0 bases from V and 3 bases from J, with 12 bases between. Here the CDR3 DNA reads TGTGCCAGCAGCCAAGATAGCGGCCAATTCTACGAGCAGTACTTC. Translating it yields CASSQDSGQFYEQYF.

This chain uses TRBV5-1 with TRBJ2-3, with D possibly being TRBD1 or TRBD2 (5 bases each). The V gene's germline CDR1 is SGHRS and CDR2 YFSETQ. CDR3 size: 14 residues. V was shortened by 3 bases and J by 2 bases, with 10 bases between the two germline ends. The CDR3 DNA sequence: TGCGCCAGCAGCTCCGGGGCGATCACAGATACGCAGTATTTT. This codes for CASSSGAITDTQYF. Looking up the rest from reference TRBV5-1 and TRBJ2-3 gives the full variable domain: KAGVTQTPRYLIKTRGQQVTLSCSPISGHRSVSWYQQTPGQGLQFLFEYFSETQRNKGNFPGRFSGRQFSNSRSEMNVSTLELGDSALYLCASSSGAITDTQYFGPGTRLTVL.

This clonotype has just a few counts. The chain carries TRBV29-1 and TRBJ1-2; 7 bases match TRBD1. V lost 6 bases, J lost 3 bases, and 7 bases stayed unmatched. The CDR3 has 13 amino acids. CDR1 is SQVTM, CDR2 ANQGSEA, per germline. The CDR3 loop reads CSVTGPSHYGYTF. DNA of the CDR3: TGCAGCGTGACAGGGCCCTCGCACTATGGCTACACCTTC.

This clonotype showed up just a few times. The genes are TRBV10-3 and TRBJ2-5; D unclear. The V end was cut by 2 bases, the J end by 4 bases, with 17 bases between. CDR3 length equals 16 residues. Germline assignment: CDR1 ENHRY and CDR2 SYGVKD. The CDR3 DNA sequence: TGTGCCATCAGTGAGGAGAACAGTGAAGTTTCAGAGACCCAGTACTTC. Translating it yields CAISEENSEVSETQYF.

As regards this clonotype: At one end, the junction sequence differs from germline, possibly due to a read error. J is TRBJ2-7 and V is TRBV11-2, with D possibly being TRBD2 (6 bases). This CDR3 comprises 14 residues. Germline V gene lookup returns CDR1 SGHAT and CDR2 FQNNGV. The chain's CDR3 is CASSLIKLADEQYF. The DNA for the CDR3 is TGCGCCAGCAGCCTAATAAAACTAGCCGACGAGCAGTACTTC.

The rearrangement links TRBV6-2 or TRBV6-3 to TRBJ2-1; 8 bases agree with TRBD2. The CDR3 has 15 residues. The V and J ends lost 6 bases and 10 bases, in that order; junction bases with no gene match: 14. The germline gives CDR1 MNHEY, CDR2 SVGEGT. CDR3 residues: CASSHLGAGVREQFF. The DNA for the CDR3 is TGTGCCAGCAGCCACCTGGGAGCGGGAGTTAGAGAGCAGTTCTTC.

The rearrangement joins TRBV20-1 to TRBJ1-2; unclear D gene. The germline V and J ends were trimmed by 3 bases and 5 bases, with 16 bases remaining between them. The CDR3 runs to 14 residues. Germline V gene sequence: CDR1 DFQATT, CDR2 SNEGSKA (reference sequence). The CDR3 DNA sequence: TGCAGTGCTAGTTCAAGAGTCAGAGAATATGGCTACACCTTC. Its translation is CSASSRVREYGYTF.

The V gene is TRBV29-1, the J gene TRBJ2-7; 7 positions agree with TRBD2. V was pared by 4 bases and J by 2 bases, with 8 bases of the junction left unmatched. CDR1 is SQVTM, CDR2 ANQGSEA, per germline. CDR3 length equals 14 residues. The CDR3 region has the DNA TGCAGCGTTGGATCATTACTAGCGCCCTACGAGCAGTACTTC. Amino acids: CSVGSLLAPYEQYF.

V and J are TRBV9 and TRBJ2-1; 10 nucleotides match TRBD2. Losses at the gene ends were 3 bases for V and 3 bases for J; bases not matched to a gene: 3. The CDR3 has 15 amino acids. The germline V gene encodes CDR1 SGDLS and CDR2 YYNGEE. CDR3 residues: CASSEASGSYNEQFF. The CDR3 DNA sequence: TGTGCCAGCAGCGAGGCTAGCGGGAGCTACAATGAGCAGTTCTTC. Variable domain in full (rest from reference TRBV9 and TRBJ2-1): DSGVTQTPKHLITATGQRVTLRCSPRSGDLSVYWYQQSLDQGLQFLIQYYNGEERAKGNILERFSAQQFPDLHSELNLSSLELGDSALYFCASSEASGSYNEQFFGPGTRLTVL.

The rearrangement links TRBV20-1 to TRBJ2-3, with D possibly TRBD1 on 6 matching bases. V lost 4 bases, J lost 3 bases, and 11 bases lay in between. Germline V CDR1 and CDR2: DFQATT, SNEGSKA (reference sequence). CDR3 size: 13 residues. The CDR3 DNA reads TGCAGTGCTAACCCCCAGGGGACAGATACGCAGTATTTT. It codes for CSANPQGTDTQYF.

CDR3 sequence reads: CASSQDPHLAGVPDTQYF. In DNA form, the CDR3 reads TGTGCCAGCAGCCAAGATCCCCATCTAGCGGGAGTCCCAGATACGCAGTATTTT. The chain carries TRBV4-2 and TRBJ2-3; TRBD2 aligns across 10 bases. The V segment lost 0 bases and the J segment 4 bases; nucleotides outside the gene matches: 10. The CDR3 runs to 18 residues. Germline CDR1 LGHNA, CDR2 YNFKEQ.